This TCR beta chain was obtained from a study of blood T cell repertoires in COVID-19. As handled by the study authors: Amplified reference gene primers provided the basis for estimating nucleated cell counts. Sequencing used immunoSEQ multiplex PCR; TCRdb keeps in-frame clones, though not all of them. D and trimming come from the DNA, and the V and J calls and clone size come from that table. The sample comprises around 250,000 clones, approximately 80% of which are singletons, and less than 3.5% rests with the top ten. This clone was counted a few times. Trimming removed 4 bases from V and 7 bases from J; junction bases left unmatched: 10. Germline CDR1 and CDR2: SGDLS and YYNGEE. The CDR3 has 14 amino acids.

Sequencing used peripheral blood. V gene TRBV9 combines with J gene TRBJ1-1; 7 nucleotides agree with TRBD1. This clonotype originated in a woman under 30 with acute or convalescent COVID-19. The CDR3 DNA reads as TGTGCCAGCAGCCCATGGGGCGGACAGGATGAAGCTTTCTTT. Its translation: CASSPWGGQDEAFF.